The 20 T cell receptor beta chains presented below share a single source sample, sequenced in a study of cytomegalovirus exposure and HLA in healthy donors. The PCR contained 60 Vbeta and 13 Jbeta primers. Clones were read by immunoSEQ multiplex PCR, and TCRdb kept only the in-frame ones, dropping some. This table has 200,000 or so clones, about 90% appearing once. The sequenced material came from PBMCs. The receptors shown here come from a girl under three years old in good health and CMV-seronegative.

This rearrangement joins TRBV5-4 to TRBJ1-6; 8 bases fit TRBD1. The CDR3 sequence is 14 residues long. The ends lost 4 bases at V and 10 bases at J; junction bases unmatched: 7. Germline CDR1 is SGHNT and CDR2 is YYREEE (reference sequence). DNA of the CDR3: TGTGCCAGCAGCAGAGGACAGGGCGAATCACCCCTCCACTTT. Translation: CASSRGQGESPLHF.

CDR3 sequence (DNA): TGTGCCAGTATAGCGGGGGGCACAGATACGCAGTATTTT. Translation gives CASIAGGTDTQYF. The V call is TRBV28, the J call TRBJ2-3, with 9 bases fitting TRBD2. CDR1 is MDHEN, CDR2 SYDVKM, per germline. J was trimmed by 1 base and V by 9 bases; bases with no gene match: 2. This CDR3 has 13 amino acids.

V and J are TRBV19 and TRBJ1-2, with TRBD1 identical over 7 bases. The germline V gene encodes CDR1 LNHDA and CDR2 SQIVND (reference sequence). The CDR3 totals 15 residues. V was clipped by 1 base and J by 7 bases; unmatched bases: 9. CDR3 amino acids: CASSIGWDRRGGYTF. The CDR3 region has the DNA TGTGCCAGTAGTATAGGTTGGGACAGAAGGGGTGGCTACACCTTC.

The chain is built from TRBV4-3 and TRBJ1-4; tentatively, D is TRBD1 (6 bases). Trimming took 1 base from V and 7 from J, leaving 13 bases between them. CDR1 is LGHNA and CDR2 is YSLEER in the germline V gene. The CDR3 is 15 amino acids. The CDR3 here is CASSQVGQGPEKLFF. The CDR3 DNA follows: TGCGCCAGCAGCCAAGTGGGTCAGGGGCCTGAAAAACTGTTTTTT.

V is TRBV4-1 and J is TRBJ2-1; 13 bases align to TRBD2. Germline CDR1 and CDR2: MGHRA and YSYEKL. This CDR3 spans 15 amino acids. Germline trimming cut 1 base from V and 7 bases from J; bases unmatched to any gene: 1. CDR3 bases: TGCGCCAGCAGCCAAGCGGGACTAGCGGGGAATGAGCAGTTCTTC. Protein sequence: CASSQAGLAGNEQFF.

A few counts support this clone. This chain links TRBV18 with TRBJ2-3, with 14 bases aligning to TRBD2. This CDR3 is built from 16 residues. CDR1 and CDR2 from the germline V gene are KGHSH and LQKENI. Trimming removed 4 bases from V and 4 bases from J; junction bases left unmatched: 4. The CDR3 loop reads CASSRTSGRLADTQYF. The CDR3 DNA sequence: TGTGCCAGCTCACGGACTAGCGGGAGGTTGGCAGATACGCAGTATTTT.

The genes are TRBV25-1 and TRBJ1-2; 7 bases fit TRBD1. Germline-derived CDR1 and CDR2 are MGHDK and SYGVNS. V dropped 5 bases and J dropped 11; count of bases not matched to a gene: 5. The CDR3 runs 11 residues. Here the CDR3 DNA reads TGTGCCAGCAGTCGGGGGACAGATTACACCTTC. It specifies CASSRGTDYTF.

This clone was observed a single time. The J gene is TRBJ2-3, the V gene TRBV30; 10 positions agree with TRBD2. V gave up 6 bases and J gave up 5 bases; unmatched junction bases: 8. Per germline, CDR1 GTSNPN and CDR2 SVGIG (reference sequence). This CDR3 region has 14 residues. DNA of the CDR3: TGTGCCTGCCCACAAGCGGGGGGGCAAGATACGCAGTATTTT. Protein: CACPQAGGQDTQYF.

The gene calls are TRBV7-2 and TRBJ2-5; TRBD2 matches at 9 bases. The CDR3 consists of 16 residues. V lost 2 bases to trimming and J lost 5 bases; unmatched junction nucleotides: 9. CDR1 and CDR2 from the germline V gene are SGHTA and FQGNSA. CDR3: CASSLNSGSGLETQYF. DNA of the CDR3: TGTGCCAGCAGCTTAAATAGCGGGAGTGGATTGGAGACCCAGTACTTC.

This chain joins TRBV11-2 and TRBJ1-2; TRBD1 matches at 8 bases. The CDR3 is 13 amino acids. CDR1 and CDR2 (germline): SGHAT, FQNNGV. The J segment lost 8 bases and the V segment lost 0 bases, leaving 2 bases of the junction unmatched. The CDR3 sequence is CASSLEWDRGYTF. The DNA for the CDR3 is TGTGCCAGCAGCTTAGAATGGGACAGGGGCTACACCTTC.

The chain uses TRBV5-1 and TRBJ2-1; 12 bases align to TRBD1. Germline-derived CDR1 and CDR2 are SGHRS and YFSETQ. V was pared by 4 bases and J by 9 bases, with 5 bases of the junction left unmatched. The CDR3 loop spans 14 amino acids. The DNA of the CDR3 is TGCGCCAGCAGCCCACGGGGACAGGGGGCTGAGCAGTTCTTC. It is translated as CASSPRGQGAEQFF.

A word on this clone: One junction end disagrees with the germline gene, perhaps due to a read error. V gene TRBV5-1 combines with J gene TRBJ1-2; 9 nucleotides align to TRBD1. This CDR3 is 18 amino acids long. In germline, CDR1 is SGHRS, CDR2 YFSETQ. The CDR3: CAGSLVGQGSRVGYGYTF. The CDR3 bases are TGCGCCGGCAGCTTGGTCGGACAGGGGTCTCGGGTAGGCTATGGCTACACCTTC.

This clone was counted a single time. The V call is TRBV7-3, the J call TRBJ2-1; D might be TRBD1 (5 bases). The CDR3 totals 16 residues. Trimming stripped 4 bases from V and 0 bases from J, with 13 bases between. Germline-derived CDR1 and CDR2 are SGHTA and FQGTGA. CDR3 protein: CASSSRQPSSYNEQFF. For the CDR3, the DNA is TGTGCCAGCAGCTCCAGACAGCCGAGCTCCTACAATGAGCAGTTCTTC. Full variable domain (outside the CDR3, taken from reference TRBV7-3 and TRBJ2-1): GAGVSQTPSNKVTEKGKYVELRCDPISGHTALYWYRQSLGQGPEFLIYFQGTGAADDSGLPNDRFFAVRPEGSVSTLKIQRTERGDSAVYLCASSSRQPSSYNEQFFGPGTRLTVL.

The rearrangement uses TRBV7-2 and TRBJ2-1; 7 bases match TRBD1. J gave up 4 bases and V 5 bases, and 5 bases lay outside the gene matches. This CDR3 spans 14 amino acids. Germline assignment: CDR1 SGHTA and CDR2 FQGNSA. The CDR3 reads CASSVDRTYNEQFF. The CDR3 nucleotides read TGTGCCAGCAGCGTGGACAGGACTTACAATGAGCAGTTCTTC. The whole variable domain, remainder taken from reference TRBV7-2 and TRBJ2-1, is GAGVSQSPSNKVTEKGKDVELRCDPISGHTALYWYRQSLGQGLEFLIYFQGNSAPDKSGLPSDRFSAERTGGSVSTLTIQRTQQEDSAVYLCASSVDRTYNEQFFGPGTRLTVL.

About this clone itself: This same CDR3 is encoded by further DNA sequences in the sample. In DNA form, the CDR3 reads TGTGCCACCTCTCCGGGGAACTACGAGCAGTACTTC. Protein product: CATSPGNYEQYF. V gene TRBV6-1 combines with J gene TRBJ2-7, with D possibly TRBD2 on 5 matching bases. Trimming left V 10 bases short and J 3 bases short, with 13 bases between. This CDR3 spans 12 amino acids. Germline loops: CDR1 MNHNS, CDR2 SASEGT.

The chain carries TRBV9 and TRBJ2-5; D gene unclear. The DNA end lines up better with TRBJ2-7; the J call may be wrong. Germline V lookup: CDR1 SGDLS, CDR2 YYNGEE. This CDR3 contains 11 residues. The CDR3 region has the DNA TGTGCCAGCAGCGTAGGTTACGAGCAGTACTTC. Its protein is CASSVGYEQYF.

The rearrangement links TRBV2 to TRBJ2-5; 11 bases align to TRBD2. The germline V gene encodes CDR1 SNHLY and CDR2 FYNNEI. The CDR3 totals 15 residues. V shed 8 bases and J 1 base; nucleotides not matched to a gene: 6. The CDR3 is CASGGLAGGQETQYF. CDR3 DNA sequence: TGTGCCAGCGGGGGGCTAGCGGGGGGCCAAGAGACCCAGTACTTC.

The chain recombines TRBV19 with TRBJ2-1; TRBD2 matches 10 bases. CDR3 size: 19 residues. Germline assignment: CDR1 LNHDA and CDR2 SQIVND (reference sequence). V lost 5 bases and J lost 2; bases outside the gene matches: 15. The CDR3 coding sequence is TGTGCCAGTAGTCCCCGGGACAGTCCTAGCGGGAGTCCCTACAATGAGCAGTTCTTC. This translates into CASSPRDSPSGSPYNEQFF. The full variable domain, with the rest looked up from reference TRBV19 and TRBJ2-1, is DGGITQSPKYLFRKEGQNVTLSCEQNLNHDAMYWYRQDPGQGLRLIYYSQIVNDFQKGDIAEGYSVSREKKESFPLTVTSAQKNPTAFYLCASSPRDSPSGSPYNEQFFGPGTRLTVL.

The table lists this clone with a few counts. The gene calls are TRBV7-2 and TRBJ2-2; D is unclear. Germline lookup yields CDR1 SGHTA and CDR2 FQGNSA. V was pared by 5 bases and J by 3 bases, with 10 bases between. CDR3 length: 14 residues. CDR3 loop: CASSAPRDTGELFF. Here the CDR3 DNA reads TGTGCCAGCAGCGCTCCCCGGGACACCGGGGAGCTGTTTTTT.

Only one count was recorded for this clone. The chain joins TRBV5-1 to TRBJ1-1; 8 bases fit TRBD1. The germline V gene encodes CDR1 SGHRS and CDR2 YFSETQ. Unmatched junction bases numbered 7, after V lost 4 bases and J lost 5 bases. This CDR3 comprises 14 residues. CDR3 protein: CASSLGQGWTEAFF. The CDR3 DNA is TGCGCCAGCAGCCTAGGACAGGGATGGACTGAAGCTTTCTTT.